This T cell receptor (beta chain) derives from a study of blood T cells in healthy people across ages. Using a J-beta primer mix together with a sample-barcoded 5' primer, a second PCR was run for roughly 6 to 12 cycles. Using its own MiXCR run on the 5' RACE reads, TCRdb lists one record per CDR3 protein. The repertoire holds 1.5 million to 1.8 million distinct CDR3 sequences, with about 45% as singletons. V dropped 6 bases and J dropped 2 bases, with 11 bases sitting between them. The CDR3 consists of 13 residues. Germline-derived CDR1 and CDR2 are MNHEY and SMNVEV (reference sequence). No fewer than 7 million PBMCs went into each sample. The sample holds a few counts of this clonotype.

The specimen sequenced was blood. The chain employs TRBV27 and TRBJ2-7; D unresolved. The TCR comes from a woman aged 18-30 years in good health. As DNA, the CDR3 is TGTGCCAGCAGCCACCGCGGAACCTACGAGCAGTACTTC. Its protein product is CASSHRGTYEQYF.